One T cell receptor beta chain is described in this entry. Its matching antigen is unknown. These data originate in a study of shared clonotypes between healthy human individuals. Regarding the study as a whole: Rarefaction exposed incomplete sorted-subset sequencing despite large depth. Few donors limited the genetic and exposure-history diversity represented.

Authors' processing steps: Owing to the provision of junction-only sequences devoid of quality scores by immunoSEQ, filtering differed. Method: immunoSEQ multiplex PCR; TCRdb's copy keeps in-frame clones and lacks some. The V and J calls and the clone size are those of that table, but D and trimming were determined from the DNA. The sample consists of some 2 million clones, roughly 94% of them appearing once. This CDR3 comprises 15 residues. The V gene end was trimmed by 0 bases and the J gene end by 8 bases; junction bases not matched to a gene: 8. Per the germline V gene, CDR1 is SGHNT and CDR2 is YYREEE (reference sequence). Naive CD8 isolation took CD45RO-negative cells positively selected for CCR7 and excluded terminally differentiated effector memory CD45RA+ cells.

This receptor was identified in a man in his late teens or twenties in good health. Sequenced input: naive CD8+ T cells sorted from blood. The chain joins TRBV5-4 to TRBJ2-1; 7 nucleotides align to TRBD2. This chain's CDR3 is CASSLGTSAGHEQFF. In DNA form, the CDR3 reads TGTGCCAGCAGCTTGGGAACTAGCGCGGGACATGAGCAGTTCTTC. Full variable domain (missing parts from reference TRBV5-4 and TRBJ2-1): ETGVTQSPTHLIKTRGQQVTLRCSSQSGHNTVSWYQQALGQGPQFIFQYYREEENGRGNFPPRFSGLQFPNYSSELNVNALELDDSALYLCASSLGTSAGHEQFFGPGTRLTVL.